A single sample gave rise to the 7 T cell receptor beta chains below, sequenced in a study of shared clonotypes between healthy human individuals (dated by TCRdb to 2019 to 2021). The method behind the library was the immunoSEQ multiplex PCR assay. In TCRdb, the immuneACCESS table is reduced to in-frame sequences with V and J assigned. These tables do not hold every clone; where another copy was compared, an unresolved V gene accounts for under half, and the others remain unexplained. The sample table shows under 600,000 clones, and approximately 79% are seen once. Of the sample, around 12% falls within the top ten clones. The source material was PBMCs. All receptors come from a woman aged 40 to 50 in good health. Some clones in this sample may be carry-over from other donors' samples.

The rearrangement uses TRBV30 and TRBJ2-1; the match to TRBD1 covers 7 bases. Looked up from germline, CDR1 is GTSNPN and CDR2 is SVGIG (reference sequence). J was trimmed by 2 bases and V by 0 bases; bases with no gene match: 13. The CDR3 has 18 residues. Here the CDR3 DNA reads TGTGCCTGGAGTGTAATTTTGTCTCGGCAGGGGGCCTACAATGAGCAGTTCTTC. It is translated as CAWSVILSRQGAYNEQFF.

The J gene is TRBJ2-1, the V gene TRBV5-1; 14 bases agree with TRBD2. Trimming removed 0 bases from V and 10 bases from J; junction bases left unmatched: 6. Germline V gene lookup returns CDR1 SGHRS and CDR2 YFSETQ. The CDR3 is 16 amino acids. The CDR3 coding sequence is TGCGCCAGCAGCTTGGAGGGACTAGCGGGAGTAGGGGAGCAGTTCTTC. As protein: CASSLEGLAGVGEQFF. The full variable domain, completed using reference TRBV5-1 and TRBJ2-1, is KAGVTQTPRYLIKTRGQQVTLSCSPISGHRSVSWYQQTPGQGLQFLFEYFSETQRNKGNFPGRFSGRQFSNSRSEMNVSTLELGDSALYLCASSLEGLAGVGEQFFGPGTRLTVL.

J is TRBJ1-1 and V is TRBV5-1; 7 bases agree with TRBD1. The length of the CDR3 is 16 residues. Germline V gene lookup returns CDR1 SGHRS and CDR2 YFSETQ. The V gene end was trimmed by 3 bases and the J gene end by 0 bases; junction bases not matched to a gene: 8. CDR3 coding DNA: TGCGCCAGCAGCTCGCGGGGACAGATCATGAACACTGAAGCTTTCTTT. Its translation is CASSSRGQIMNTEAFF.

The V and J genes are TRBV27 and TRBJ2-1, with 7 bases matching TRBD1. The CDR3 length is 14 residues. With 6 bases clipped from V and 6 bases from J, the junction kept 8 bases outside the gene matches. Germline assignment: CDR1 MNHEY and CDR2 SMNVEV (reference sequence). CDR3 sequence (DNA): TGTGCCAGCAGAGGGGGCGGGTGGTTCAATGAGCAGTTCTTC. This encodes CASRGGGWFNEQFF.

The rearrangement joins TRBV5-6 to TRBJ1-5, with D uncertain. Trimming took off 3 bases at V and 0 bases at J, with 4 bases between the two ends. CDR3 length equals 13 residues. Germline V gives CDR1 SGHDT, CDR2 YYEEEE. The CDR3 reads CASSSFSNQPQHF. In DNA, the CDR3 is TGTGCCAGCAGCTCATTTAGCAATCAGCCCCAGCATTTT.

This clone occurred once. The chain uses TRBV6-4 and TRBJ1-6; 8 nucleotides line up with TRBD1. CDR1 and CDR2 (germline): MRHNA, SNTAGT. CDR3 length equals 13 residues. V gave up 3 bases and J gave up 9 bases; unmatched junction bases: 1. CDR3 sequence (DNA): TGTGCCAGCAGTGAAACAGGGGGTTCACCCCTCCACTTT. It encodes CASSETGGSPLHF.

The chain combines TRBV7-9 with TRBJ1-2; D call uncertain. The V end was cut by 3 bases, the J end by 4 bases, with 21 bases between. Germline V gene lookup returns CDR1 SEHNR and CDR2 FQNEAQ (reference sequence). The CDR3 runs to 17 residues. CDR3 protein: CASSFDPLKKPSYGYTF. CDR3 nucleotides: TGTGCCAGCAGCTTTGATCCGCTGAAAAAGCCTAGCTATGGCTACACCTTC.